This T cell receptor (beta chain) was recovered during a study of molecular identifiers for immune sequencing clone quantification. Study-level findings and limits: Barcodes shared by identical TCR molecules could lead to underestimated sizes of highly expanded clones. Clones carrying above 20 RNA copies accounted for over 97% of effector molecules, under 1% in naive cells.

In the sort, naive CD8 T cells were defined as CD8+CD4-CCR7+CD45RA+. This clonotype was seen more than once but under ten times. The antigen is undetermined. The use of previously described methods and listed TCR primers produced the bulk TCR libraries. Using its own MiXCR run on the PCR reads, TCRdb lists one record per CDR3 protein. The sample carries about 630,000 distinct CDR3 sequences, 25% recorded once. The receptor comes from a human donor in good health. Some libraries in this study had Jurkat cell RNA spiked in. Sequencing input: naive CD8+ T cells from blood, with Jurkat cell RNA spiked in. Stated subset: FACS-sorted CD8+CD4-CCR7+CD45RA+ naive T cells.

The CDR3 DNA follows: TGTGCCAGCAGTTATTTGGGAGCCGTCACCGGGGAGCTGTTTTTT. This sequence encodes CASSYLGAVTGELFF. The rearrangement joins TRBV6-2 or TRBV6-3 to TRBJ2-2; D is perhaps TRBD2 (5 bases). CDR1 and CDR2 (germline): MNHEY, SVGEGT. The V end was cut by 3 bases, the J end by 4 bases, with 12 bases between. The CDR3 is made up of 15 amino acids.